Here is one TCR beta chain with its context. The record originates from a study of T cell changes during pregnancy in multiple sclerosis. Germline V lookup: CDR1 LNHNV, CDR2 YYDKDF (reference sequence). V lost 0 bases, J lost 5 bases, and 6 bases stayed unmatched. The CDR3 length is 15 residues. Sequencing used immunoSEQ multiplex PCR; TCRdb keeps in-frame clones, though not all of them. This table has approximately 64,000 clones, about 90% appearing once. The source is a female donor with multiple sclerosis, enrolled in a pregnancy study. The material sequenced was peripheral blood, taken in the first trimester of pregnancy. The chain links TRBV15 to TRBJ2-7; 8 bases are shared with TRBD2. CDR3 sequence: CATSRDILAADEQYF. For the CDR3, the DNA is TGTGCCACCAGCAGAGATATACTAGCGGCCGACGAGCAGTACTTC.